Listed below are T cell receptor beta chains from one sample, sequenced in a study of blood T cell repertoires in COVID-19. The protocol was immunoSEQ multiplex PCR, while the TCRdb copy is restricted to in-frame clones and leaves out a portion. Of roughly 140,000 clones in the sample, roughly 86% are singletons; the top ten hold 1.5% to 2%. The sequenced sample was peripheral blood. The receptors come from a man aged 65 to 79 with acute or convalescent COVID-19. The conserved cysteine and the conserved F or W are not part of the CDR3 here.

V gene: TRBV19; CDR3 length: 17; J gene: TRBJ2-6; CDR3 protein: ASSSPSLAGSSGANVLT
V gene: TRBV5-1; CDR3 length: 12; J gene: TRBJ2-4; CDR3 protein: ASSLGQGGNIQY
V gene: TRBV14; CDR3 length: 10; J gene: TRBJ2-7; CDR3 protein: ASSPSFGEQY
V gene: TRBV3-1/TRBV3-2; CDR3 length: 13; J gene: TRBJ1-1; CDR3 protein: ASSQDRSMNTEAF
V gene: TRBV15; CDR3 length: 13; J gene: TRBJ1-2; CDR3 protein: ATSRPTGGSYGYT
V gene: TRBV3-1/TRBV3-2; CDR3 length: 12; J gene: TRBJ2-5; CDR3 protein: ASSHGSGSETQY
V gene: TRBV2; CDR3 length: 12; J gene: TRBJ1-4; CDR3 protein: ASSPGTGDEKLF
V gene: TRBV7-9; CDR3 length: 15; J gene: TRBJ1-2; CDR3 protein: ASSLAGTGGGNYGYT
V gene: TRBV19; CDR3 length: 14; J gene: TRBJ2-1; CDR3 protein: ASSIGTSGLYNEQF
V gene: TRBV5-4; CDR3 length: 12; J gene: TRBJ1-1; CDR3 protein: ASSLNSMNTEAF
V gene: TRBV29-1; CDR3 length: 12; J gene: TRBJ2-2; CDR3 protein: SVEIHRGAGELF
V gene: TRBV29-1; CDR3 length: 13; J gene: TRBJ1-1; CDR3 protein: SVGPTLGRNTEAF
V gene: TRBV3-1/TRBV3-2; CDR3 length: 12; J gene: TRBJ2-7; CDR3 protein: ASSPWTGTYEQY
V gene: TRBV27; CDR3 length: 12; J gene: TRBJ2-5; CDR3 protein: ASSPDRVQETQY
V gene: TRBV6-6; CDR3 length: 10; J gene: TRBJ2-7; CDR3 protein: ASSLEPYEQY
V gene: TRBV5-3; CDR3 length: 12; J gene: TRBJ1-2; CDR3 protein: ARSSPDSPYGYT
V gene: TRBV9; CDR3 length: 13; J gene: TRBJ1-3; CDR3 protein: ASSVAPGTGNTIY
V gene: TRBV2; CDR3 length: 12; J gene: TRBJ1-5; CDR3 protein: ASNGQGVIQPQH
V gene: TRBV6-5; CDR3 length: 13; J gene: TRBJ2-5; CDR3 protein: ASSGGQGREETQY
V gene: TRBV19; CDR3 length: 15; J gene: TRBJ2-6; CDR3 protein: ASSTPGLSSGANVLT
V gene: TRBV5-5; CDR3 length: 13; J gene: TRBJ1-5; CDR3 protein: ASSLVPGEGQPQH
V gene: TRBV5-1; CDR3 length: 13; J gene: TRBJ2-2; CDR3 protein: ASSLAGVGTGELF
V gene: TRBV6-5; CDR3 length: 12; J gene: TRBJ2-4; CDR3 protein: ASSVDRAKNIQY
V gene: TRBV19; CDR3 length: 14; J gene: TRBJ1-5; CDR3 protein: ASSPSDQGSNQPQH
V gene: TRBV5-4; CDR3 length: 12; J gene: TRBJ1-4; CDR3 protein: ASSLGGGNEKLF
V gene: TRBV11-2; CDR3 length: 12; J gene: TRBJ1-4; CDR3 protein: ASSRNRGREKLF
V gene: TRBV29-1; CDR3 length: 13; J gene: TRBJ2-3; CDR3 protein: SVPSFGGTTDTQY
V gene: TRBV7-2; CDR3 length: 13; J gene: TRBJ2-2; CDR3 protein: ASSSSTGFSGELF
V gene: TRBV27; CDR3 length: 18; J gene: TRBJ1-2; CDR3 protein: ASSSLPKTGTGAPRGGYT
V gene: TRBV19; CDR3 length: 14; J gene: TRBJ2-3; CDR3 protein: ASSLGLAGNTDTQY
V gene: TRBV4-2; CDR3 length: 11; J gene: TRBJ1-6; CDR3 protein: ASSPNHNSPLH
V gene: TRBV10-3; CDR3 length: 13; J gene: TRBJ2-7; CDR3 protein: AISGGLAGSYEQY
V gene: TRBV27; CDR3 length: 13; J gene: TRBJ2-3; CDR3 protein: ASSLEGTYTDTQY
V gene: TRBV29-1; CDR3 length: 12; J gene: TRBJ2-2; CDR3 protein: SVAQGPNTGELF
V gene: TRBV29-1; CDR3 length: 15; J gene: TRBJ2-5; CDR3 protein: SAPVRGGRVGEETQY
V gene: TRBV12-3/TRBV12-4; CDR3 length: 11; J gene: TRBJ1-1; CDR3 protein: ASSLDRGTEAF
V gene: TRBV5-1; CDR3 length: 10; J gene: TRBJ1-1; CDR3 protein: ASSLNEAQAF
V gene: TRBV12-5; CDR3 length: 12; J gene: TRBJ2-7; CDR3 protein: ASGFSGGAYEQY
V gene: TRBV5-6; CDR3 length: 10; J gene: TRBJ2-7; CDR3 protein: ASSFRQAEQY
V gene: TRBV5-4; CDR3 length: 10; J gene: TRBJ1-1; CDR3 protein: ASSLGEIEAF
V gene: TRBV28; CDR3 length: 11; J gene: TRBJ1-1; CDR3 protein: ASLNEGGREAF
V gene: TRBV20-1; CDR3 length: 9; J gene: TRBJ2-7; CDR3 protein: SAGTGDVQY
V gene: TRBV29-1; CDR3 length: 10; J gene: TRBJ2-1; CDR3 protein: SVEQTSDEQF
V gene: TRBV2; CDR3 length: 11; J gene: TRBJ1-2; CDR3 protein: ASSESGFLGYT
V gene: TRBV6-5; CDR3 length: 10; J gene: TRBJ2-7; CDR3 protein: AGSTGGYEQY
V gene: TRBV4-1; CDR3 length: 12; J gene: TRBJ1-4; CDR3 protein: ASSQSGTNEKLF
V gene: TRBV12-3/TRBV12-4; CDR3 length: 9; J gene: TRBJ1-1; CDR3 protein: ASQGSTEAF
V gene: TRBV30; CDR3 length: 12; J gene: TRBJ2-7; CDR3 protein: AWKRGRTGDEQY
V gene: TRBV7-2; CDR3 length: 15; J gene: TRBJ2-7; CDR3 protein: ASSYRTSGGASYEQY
V gene: TRBV1; CDR3 length: 16; J gene: TRBJ2-3; CDR3 protein: TSSQATSGRALTDTQY
V gene: TRBV7-9; CDR3 length: 12; J gene: TRBJ2-2; CDR3 protein: ASFLTPGVGELF
V gene: TRBV7-9; CDR3 length: 13; J gene: TRBJ2-1; CDR3 protein: ASSAELANVNEQF
V gene: TRBV11-2; CDR3 length: 14; J gene: TRBJ2-5; CDR3 protein: ASSLVAGGPGETQY
V gene: TRBV28; CDR3 length: 13; J gene: TRBJ2-3; CDR3 protein: ATSLGGQGTDTQY
V gene: TRBV4-1; CDR3 length: 12; J gene: TRBJ2-7; CDR3 protein: ASSPGQAFLEQY
V gene: TRBV11-2; CDR3 length: 14; J gene: TRBJ1-3; CDR3 protein: ASSPGTDSSGNTIY
V gene: TRBV25-1; CDR3 length: 15; J gene: TRBJ1-2; CDR3 protein: ASSEYLLGTGEAGYT
V gene: TRBV6-2/TRBV6-3; CDR3 length: 11; J gene: TRBJ1-3; CDR3 protein: ASSYEWEHTIY
V gene: TRBV19; CDR3 length: 12; J gene: TRBJ1-5; CDR3 protein: ASSIRRGDQPQH